This passage covers 25 T cell receptor beta chains from one sample sequenced in a study of CD8 T cells in ankylosing spondylitis. TCRdb fed the 5' RACE reads into MiXCR, producing one record per CDR3 protein. The sample has roughly 230,000 distinct CDR3 sequences, about 10% seen once; the top ten hold approximately 2.5%. Sequencing input: blood, either unsorted or a sorted T cell fraction (not recorded which). The receptors here all came from a male donor with ankylosing spondylitis or in good health (not recorded which).

In this sample, this clonotype turned up many times. This chain's CDR3 is CASSPLSGGYGYTF. In DNA, the CDR3 is TGTGCCAGCAGTCCCCTATCAGGGGGCTATGGCTACACCTTC. The chain joins TRBV12-3 or TRBV12-4 to TRBJ1-2, with 7 bases lining up with TRBD1. J was trimmed by 4 bases and V by 5 bases; bases with no gene match: 7. The CDR3 runs 14 residues.

Many counts were recorded for this clonotype. CDR3 region: CASSLAPGETQYF. The CDR3, as DNA: TGTGCCAGCAGCTTAGCGCCTGGAGAGACCCAGTACTTC. The chain couples TRBV7-6 to TRBJ2-5, with D unresolved. There are 13 residues in the CDR3. Deletions cut 0 bases from V and 4 bases from J, with 6 bases between. The germline V gene encodes CDR1 SGHVS and CDR2 FNYEAQ.

In this sample, this clonotype turned up many times. J is TRBJ1-4 and V is TRBV20-1; 7 positions agree with TRBD1. CDR3 length equals 15 residues. V shed 0 bases and J 6 bases; nucleotides not matched to a gene: 7. Germline CDR1 and CDR2: DFQATT and SNEGSKA (reference sequence). This CDR3 is CSARDQDRSYEKLFF. CDR3 coding DNA: TGCAGTGCTAGAGATCAGGACAGGAGTTATGAAAAACTGTTTTTT.

In its sample, this clonotype was seen many times. The chain has TRBV27 and TRBJ2-7, with unresolved D. The V and J ends lost 0 bases and 3 bases respectively, with 6 bases between them. This CDR3 is 13 amino acids long. Germline V CDR1 and CDR2: MNHEY, SMNVEV (reference sequence). The CDR3 here is CASSLSGNYEQYF. Here the CDR3 DNA reads TGTGCCAGCAGTTTATCGGGAAACTACGAGCAGTACTTC.

This clonotype has a count of ten or more. V is TRBV10-3 and J is TRBJ2-7, with D perhaps TRBD1 or TRBD2 (6 bases each). Trimming took 3 bases from V and 3 from J, leaving 15 bases between them. The CDR3 spans 15 residues. Germline V gene data show CDR1 as ENHRY and CDR2 as SYGVKD. As DNA, the CDR3 is TGTGCCATCAGTGAAGGGATGGGGGGCCTCTACGAGCAGTACTTC. Amino acids: CAISEGMGGLYEQYF.

This clonotype has just a few counts. V and J are TRBV7-9 and TRBJ2-4; 10 positions match TRBD2. V was pared by 5 bases and J by 3 bases, with 7 bases of the junction left unmatched. Germline CDR1 reads SEHNR; CDR2 reads FQNEAQ (reference sequence). CDR3 length: 16 residues. CDR3 amino acids: CASSALAGDGKNIQYF. In DNA, the CDR3 is TGTGCCAGCAGCGCGCTAGCGGGAGACGGCAAAAACATTCAGTACTTC.

The table lists this clonotype with many counts. V and J are TRBV11-1 and TRBJ1-1, with no clear D. The CDR3 has 14 amino acids. Germline CDR1 reads SGHAT; CDR2 reads FQDESV (reference sequence). Trimming shortened V by 1 base and J by 1 base, and 7 bases separated the two germline ends. As DNA, the CDR3 is TGTGCCAGCAGCTTAGTCCGGAGGAACACTGAAGCTTTCTTT. This codes for CASSLVRRNTEAFF.

There are many counts of this clonotype. The V and J genes are TRBV7-2 and TRBJ2-3; D gene ambiguous. V was trimmed by 5 bases and J by 6 bases, leaving 9 bases between them. The CDR3 is 12 residues long. CDR1 and CDR2 from the germline V gene are SGHTA and FQGNSA. CDR3 sequence: CASSASRDTQYF. Written as DNA, the CDR3 is TGTGCCAGCAGCGCCTCGAGGGATACGCAGTATTTT.

The chain recombines TRBV6-1 with TRBJ2-5; 8 nucleotides line up with TRBD2. The CDR3 runs 16 residues. Germline CDR1 MNHNS, CDR2 SASEGT. V was pared by 7 bases and J by 4 bases, with 14 bases of the junction left unmatched. The CDR3 spells CASTPNERGMGETQYF. The CDR3, as DNA: TGTGCCAGCACCCCAAACGAGCGGGGGATGGGAGAGACCCAGTACTTC.

Ten or more counts support this clonotype. The chain recombines TRBV10-3 with TRBJ1-1; tentative D call: TRBD1 (6 bases). There are 13 residues in the CDR3. The V gene's germline CDR1 is ENHRY and CDR2 SYGVKD. The V gene lost 8 bases and the J gene lost 1 base, with 11 bases spanning the gap. CDR3 in amino acids: CAISLGQNTEAFF. CDR3 coding DNA: TGTGCCATCTCTTTGGGACAGAACACTGAAGCTTTCTTT.

This clonotype was seen ten or more times. The chain links TRBV12-3 or TRBV12-4 to TRBJ2-3; perhaps D is TRBD1 or TRBD2 (5 bases each). This CDR3 has 15 residues. Deletions cut 6 bases from V and 1 base from J, with 14 bases between. In nucleotides, the CDR3 is TGTGCCAGCAGCCCACCAGGGAGCGGCACAGATACGCAGTATTTT. Amino acids: CASSPPGSGTDTQYF.

This clonotype was observed many times. This rearrangement joins TRBV2 to TRBJ2-2, with 13 bases identical to TRBD2. The CDR3 has 18 amino acids. In germline, CDR1 is SNHLY, CDR2 FYNNEI. The trim removed 7 bases at V and 5 bases at J, leaving 13 bases unmatched. CDR3 in DNA: TGTGCCAGCACTACAATCATGACTAGCGGGAGGCGTACCGGGGAGCTGTTTTTT. As protein: CASTTIMTSGRRTGELFF.

This clonotype was detected many times. The V call is TRBV19, the J call TRBJ1-1, with a weak D call TRBD1 (5 bases). V was pared by 6 bases and J by 3 bases, with 14 bases between. Germline V gene lookup returns CDR1 LNHDA and CDR2 SQIVND (reference sequence). The CDR3 totals 14 residues. The CDR3 coding sequence is TGTGCCAGTAGGGATCCAGGGACCCACACTGAAGCTTTCTTT. It yields the protein CASRDPGTHTEAFF. The complete variable domain, with remaining parts taken from reference TRBV19 and TRBJ1-1, reads DGGITQSPKYLFRKEGQNVTLSCEQNLNHDAMYWYRQDPGQGLRLIYYSQIVNDFQKGDIAEGYSVSREKKESFPLTVTSAQKNPTAFYLCASRDPGTHTEAFFGQGTRLTVV.

On this clonotype itself: Just one base apart from a much larger clone, this may be a read error. The chain has TRBV29-1 and TRBJ1-6; D call uncertain. CDR1 and CDR2 (germline): SQVTM, ANQGSEA. This CDR3 has 13 amino acids. This CDR3 is CSVRSNYNSHLHF. In DNA form, the CDR3 reads TGCAGCGTTAGGAGTAATTATAATTCACACCTCCACTTT.

V usage is TRBV5-1 and J usage is TRBJ2-1; 8 bases fit TRBD2. Trimming at V came to 3 bases and at J to 8 bases, leaving 4 bases not matched to a gene. CDR1 is SGHRS and CDR2 is YFSETQ in the germline V gene. This CDR3 spans 13 amino acids. The CDR3 sequence is CASSSSGSDEQFF. The CDR3 coding sequence is TGCGCCAGCAGCTCGAGCGGGAGTGATGAGCAGTTCTTC.

In its sample, this clonotype was seen many times. The CDR3 coding sequence is TGTGCCAGCTCATTCGGGACTAGCGGAAGCTCCTACGAGCAGTACTTC. Its protein is CASSFGTSGSSYEQYF. V usage is TRBV18 and J usage is TRBJ2-7; TRBD2 aligns across 11 bases. V lost 5 bases to trimming and J lost 0 bases; unmatched junction nucleotides: 6. Germline lookup yields CDR1 KGHSH and CDR2 LQKENI. CDR3 length: 16 amino acids.

This clonotype was found many times. The chain combines TRBV6-5 with TRBJ2-1; weak D call: TRBD1 (6 bases). This CDR3 region has 16 residues. V was cut by 0 bases and J by 9 bases, with 18 bases left in between. The germline V gene has CDR1 MNHEY and CDR2 SVGAGI. The CDR3 spells CASSYSPQGARGEQFF. CDR3 sequence (DNA): TGTGCCAGCAGTTACTCTCCACAGGGCGCCAGGGGTGAGCAGTTCTTC.

In its sample, this clonotype was seen many times. The CDR3 spells CAWMTSGGTDTQYF. Written as DNA, the CDR3 is TGTGCCTGGATGACTAGCGGGGGAACAGATACGCAGTATTTT. The chain recombines TRBV30 with TRBJ2-3, with 12 bases that match TRBD2. J was trimmed by 3 bases and V by 4 bases; bases with no gene match: 2. The CDR3 has 14 residues. Germline V gives CDR1 GTSNPN, CDR2 SVGIG (reference sequence).

The chain combines TRBV5-1 with TRBJ1-1; TRBD1 is a possible D gene (5 bases). Germline values: CDR1 SGHRS, CDR2 YFSETQ. The CDR3 has 14 amino acids. Deletions cut 0 bases from V and 5 bases from J, with 11 bases between. CDR3 protein: CASSLEQAKTEAFF. The CDR3 nucleotides read TGCGCCAGCAGCTTGGAACAGGCGAAGACTGAAGCTTTCTTT.

This clonotype was seen more than once but under ten times. In DNA, the CDR3 is TGTGCCAGCAGCACGGGGGGATTCTCCTACAATGAGCAGTTCTTC. Residues: CASSTGGFSYNEQFF. The chain couples TRBV3-1 to TRBJ2-1; 7 bases are a match to TRBD2. This CDR3 region has 15 residues. Losses at the gene ends were 5 bases for V and 0 bases for J; bases not matched to a gene: 4. In germline, CDR1 is LGHDT, CDR2 YNNKEL (reference sequence).

This clonotype was detected many times. The chain combines TRBV6-1 with TRBJ2-2, with TRBD1 as a possible D gene (6 bases). This CDR3 is built from 14 residues. In germline, CDR1 is MNHNS, CDR2 SASEGT. V was clipped by 6 bases and J by 1 base, with 9 bases between them. CDR3 amino acids: CASRAQGNTGELFF. The CDR3 DNA reads TGTGCCAGCAGGGCACAGGGGAACACCGGGGAGCTGTTTTTT.

This clonotype came up many times. This chain connects TRBV20-1 to TRBJ2-2; possibly TRBD1 for D (5 bases). This CDR3 region has 13 residues. The germline V gene has CDR1 DFQATT and CDR2 SNEGSKA (reference sequence). V shed 6 bases and J shed 0 bases, with 8 bases lying between them. The CDR3 sequence: CSARTPNTGELFF. The CDR3 DNA follows: TGCAGTGCGCGGACACCGAACACCGGGGAGCTGTTTTTT.

At least ten counts were recorded for this clonotype. The V gene is TRBV25-1, the J gene TRBJ2-6, with 10 bases fitting TRBD1. J gave up 0 bases and V 2 bases, and 4 bases lay outside the gene matches. This CDR3 region has 18 residues. Germline assignment: CDR1 MGHDK and CDR2 SYGVNS. The CDR3 coding sequence is TGTGCCAGCAGTGAACCCGGGACAGGGGTCTCTGGGGCCAACGTCCTGACTTTC. This gives the protein CASSEPGTGVSGANVLTF.

This clonotype was counted at least ten times. This sequence joins TRBV30 and TRBJ1-6; D uncertain. CDR1 is GTSNPN and CDR2 is SVGIG in the germline V gene (reference sequence). The V end lost 3 bases, the J end lost 11 bases, and 14 bases lay between the germline ends. The CDR3 runs to 13 residues. DNA of the CDR3: TGTGCCTGGAGAGTACAAGATACAACACCCCTCCACTTT. This encodes CAWRVQDTTPLHF. The full variable domain, its missing parts supplied by reference TRBV30 and TRBJ1-6, is SQTIHQWPATLVQPVGSPLSLECTVEGTSNPNLYWYRQAAGRGLQLLFYSVGIGQISSEVPQNLSASRPQDRQFILSSKKLLLSDSGFYLCAWRVQDTTPLHFGNGTRLTVT.

Ten or more counts support this clonotype. This chain links TRBV30 with TRBJ2-7; no reliable D call. This CDR3 has 15 amino acids. V lost 0 bases, J lost 0 bases, and 12 bases lay in between. Germline V gene lookup returns CDR1 GTSNPN and CDR2 SVGIG (reference sequence). CDR3 amino acids: CAWSVSRPTSYEQYF. The CDR3 DNA follows: TGTGCCTGGAGTGTAAGTCGCCCGACCTCCTACGAGCAGTACTTC.